This TCR beta chain is from a study of blood T cell repertoires in COVID-19. Study overall: Collection of acute and convalescent COVID-19 samples took place in the United States, Italy and Spain. PBMCs, B-cell-depleted T cells, or T cells were the source of the cDNA or gDNA that made up the material.

Source study methods: Amplification of reference gene primers provided the estimated nucleated cell counts. The assay was immunoSEQ multiplex PCR, and TCRdb's table has in-frame clones only and misses some. V and J calls and clone size are given by that table; D and trimming were obtained from the DNA. The sample has around 150,000 clones, 82% seen once; the top ten hold around 7%. Germline CDR1 is SGHNT and CDR2 is YYREEE (reference sequence). The CDR3 is 15 amino acids. V was shortened by 4 bases and J by 7 bases, with 18 bases between the two germline ends. This receptor was obtained from a woman in her thirties or forties with COVID-19, enrolled during active disease. Source material: peripheral blood. This chain connects TRBV5-4 to TRBJ2-1; D is ambiguous. The CDR3 DNA reads TGTGCCAGCAGCCCCAATAGCTTCCAGCGAAATGAGCAGTTCTTC. It yields the protein CASSPNSFQRNEQFF.